The T cell receptor beta chain under discussion was sequenced for a study of OX40 agonist ivuxolimab in advanced cancers. On the study more broadly: A partial response was reached by three patients: one with hepatocellular carcinoma and two with cutaneous melanoma. General study results and limits: Expanded peripheral T-cell antigen specificity went undetermined. Some nonresponders likewise displayed low normalized T-cell clonal expansion.

The ends were cut back, 3 bases at V and 3 bases at J, with 9 bases in the middle. Germline CDR1 and CDR2: SEHNR and FQNEAQ (reference sequence). CDR3 size: 13 residues. TCRdb keeps only in-frame clones here, not all; method: immunoSEQ multiplex PCR. The sample carries tens of thousands of clones, under 85% recorded once. Notes on this clone: The antigen remains unidentified.

The TCR comes from an adult with an advanced solid tumor such as melanoma, head and neck, liver or kidney cancer. Sample: CD4+ or CD8+ T cells sorted from blood, taken in a trial of the OX40 agonist ivuxolimab. The chain links TRBV7-9 to TRBJ2-7; D unresolved. The CDR3 nucleotides are TGTGCCAGCAGCTTTCAGGTGGGCTACGAGCAGTACTTC. Translating gives CASSFQVGYEQYF.